This T cell receptor beta chain is from a study of T cell changes during pregnancy in multiple sclerosis. The assay was immunoSEQ multiplex PCR, and TCRdb's table has in-frame clones only and misses some. The table shows tens of thousands of clones, with 90% to 95% occurring only once. This CDR3 spans 15 amino acids. The germline gives CDR1 MNHNS, CDR2 SASEGT. With 7 bases clipped from V and 4 bases from J, the junction kept 4 bases outside the gene matches. The receptor was derived from a female donor with multiple sclerosis, enrolled in a pregnancy study. V usage is TRBV6-1 and J usage is TRBJ2-3; TRBD2 matches at 14 bases. The sample was peripheral blood, taken in the third trimester of pregnancy. This CDR3 reads CASTGLAGGSDTQYF. CDR3 nucleotide sequence: TGTGCCAGCACAGGACTAGCGGGAGGTTCAGATACGCAGTATTTT.